The present TCR beta chain was sequenced within a study of OX40 agonist ivuxolimab in advanced cancers. Study overall: Anti-PD-1, anti-PD-L1 or anti-CTLA-4 therapy given earlier was allowed, and around 40% had some. Partial responses occurred in Three dose-escalation patients, one with hepatocellular carcinoma and two with cutaneous melanoma.

Some clones are missing from TCRdb's copy, which holds only in-frame ones; the method was immunoSEQ multiplex PCR. The table has about 72,000 clones, around 91% seen once. Turning to this clone: Its antigen is undetermined.

The CDR3 spans 14 residues. After removal of 8 bases from V and 6 bases from J, the junction contained 5 bases not matched to a gene. Germline lookup yields CDR1 SEHNR and CDR2 FQNEAQ (reference sequence). Broader study findings: Compared with CD4+, CD8+ T cells on average had more expanded clones.

This TCR derives from an adult with an advanced solid tumor such as melanoma, head and neck, liver or kidney cancer. Sequences were derived from CD4+ or CD8+ T cells sorted from blood, sampled in a trial of the OX40 agonist ivuxolimab. The J gene is TRBJ2-7, the V gene TRBV7-9; 15 bases match TRBD2. The CDR3 here is CASGLAGGPSEQYF. CDR3 DNA sequence: TGTGCCAGCGGACTAGCGGGAGGGCCAAGCGAGCAGTACTTC.